The clone carrying this T cell receptor (beta chain) has only one observation. Per the authors' pipeline: Counts of nucleated cells, estimated from reference gene primer amplification, were obtained. Repertoires were generated with immunoSEQ multiplex PCR, while TCRdb's copy carries only in-frame clones and drops some. That table supplies the V and J calls and clone size; D and trimming were determined from the DNA. Of about 120,000 clones in the sample, 60% to 85% were seen once. The germline CDR1 and CDR2 sequences are ENHRY and SYGVKD. V gave up 8 bases and J gave up 4 bases, with 15 bases separating them. The CDR3 is 13 residues long. The data were obtained in a study of blood T cell repertoires in COVID-19. Study in general: Acute and convalescent COVID-19 samples came from the United States, Italy and Spain. The cDNA or gDNA used as material had been derived from T cells, B-cell-depleted T cells, or PBMCs.

The sample consisted of peripheral blood. The TCR originated in a man between 65 and 85 years old with acute or convalescent COVID-19. The chain links TRBV10-3 to TRBJ2-7; tentatively, D is TRBD1 (6 bases). In DNA, the CDR3 is TGTGCCATCGCCAAACAGGGAGAGTACGAGCAGTACTTC. Protein product: CAIAKQGEYEQYF.